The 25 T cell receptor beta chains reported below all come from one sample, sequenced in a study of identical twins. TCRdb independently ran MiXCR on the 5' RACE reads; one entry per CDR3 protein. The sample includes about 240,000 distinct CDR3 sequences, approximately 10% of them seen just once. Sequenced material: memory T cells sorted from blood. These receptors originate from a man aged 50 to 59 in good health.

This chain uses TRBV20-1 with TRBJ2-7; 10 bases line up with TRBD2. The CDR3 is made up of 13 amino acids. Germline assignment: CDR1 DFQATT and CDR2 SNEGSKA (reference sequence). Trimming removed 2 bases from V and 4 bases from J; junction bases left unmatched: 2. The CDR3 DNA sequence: TGCAGTGCTAGACTAGCGGGAGTTTACGAGCAGTACTTC. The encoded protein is CSARLAGVYEQYF.

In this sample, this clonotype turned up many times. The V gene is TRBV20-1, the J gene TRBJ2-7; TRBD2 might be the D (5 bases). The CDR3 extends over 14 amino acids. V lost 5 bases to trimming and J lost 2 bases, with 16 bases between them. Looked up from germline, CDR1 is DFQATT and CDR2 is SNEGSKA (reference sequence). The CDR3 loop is CSAFSGSATYEQYF. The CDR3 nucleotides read TGCAGTGCTTTCTCGGGGTCCGCGACCTACGAGCAGTACTTC.

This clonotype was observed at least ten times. The CDR3 sequence: CASSLRSGISNQPQHF. CDR3 DNA sequence: TGTGCCAGCAGCTTAAGGTCAGGGATTAGCAATCAGCCCCAGCATTTT. The J gene is TRBJ1-5, the V gene TRBV7-2; perhaps TRBD1 as D (5 bases). CDR1 SGHTA and CDR2 FQGNSA come from the germline V gene. The CDR3 contains 16 residues. Between the trimmed V and J ends, which lost 2 bases and 0 bases, there was a span of 11 bases.

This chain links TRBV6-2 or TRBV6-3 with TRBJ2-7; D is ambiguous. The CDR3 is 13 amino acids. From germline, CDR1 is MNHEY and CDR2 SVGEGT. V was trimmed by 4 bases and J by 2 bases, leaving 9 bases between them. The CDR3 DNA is TGTGCCAGCAGTTTCAGGTTGACCTACGAGCAGTACTTC. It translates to CASSFRLTYEQYF.

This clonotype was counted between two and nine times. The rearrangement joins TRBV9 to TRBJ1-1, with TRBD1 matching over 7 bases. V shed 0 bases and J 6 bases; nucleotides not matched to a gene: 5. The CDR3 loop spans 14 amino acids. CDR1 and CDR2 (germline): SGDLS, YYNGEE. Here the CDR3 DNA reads TGTGCCAGCAGCGTAGACTCTCAGGGGGCTGAAGCTTTCTTT. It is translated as CASSVDSQGAEAFF.

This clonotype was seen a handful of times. The CDR3 DNA follows: TGTGCCAGCAGTGCAGCAGGGCAGAATTATGGCTACACCTTC. It yields the protein CASSAAGQNYGYTF. The chain couples TRBV6-1 to TRBJ1-2; the D gene is possibly TRBD1 (5 bases). This CDR3 is built from 14 residues. Per germline, CDR1 MNHNS and CDR2 SASEGT. V was trimmed by 4 bases and J by 5 bases, leaving 14 bases between them.

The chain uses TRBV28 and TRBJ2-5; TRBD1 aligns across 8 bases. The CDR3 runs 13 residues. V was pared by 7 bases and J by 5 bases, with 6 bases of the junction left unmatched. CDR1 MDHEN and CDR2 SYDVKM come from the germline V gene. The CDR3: CASKRQGTETQYF. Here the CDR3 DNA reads TGTGCCAGCAAGCGACAGGGGACGGAGACCCAGTACTTC.

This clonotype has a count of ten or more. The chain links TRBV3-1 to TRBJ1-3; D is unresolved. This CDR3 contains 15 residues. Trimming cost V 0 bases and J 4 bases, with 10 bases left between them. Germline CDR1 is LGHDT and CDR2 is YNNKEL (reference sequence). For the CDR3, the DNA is TGTGCCAGCAGCCAAGAAATGCAAGTCGGAAACACCATATATTTT. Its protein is CASSQEMQVGNTIYF. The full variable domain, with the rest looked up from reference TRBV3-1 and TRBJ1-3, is DTAVSQTPKYLVTQMGNDKSIKCEQNLGHDTMYWYKQDSKKFLKIMFSYNNKELIINETVPNRFSPKSPDKAHLNLHINSLELGDSAVYFCASSQEMQVGNTIYFGEGSWLTVV.

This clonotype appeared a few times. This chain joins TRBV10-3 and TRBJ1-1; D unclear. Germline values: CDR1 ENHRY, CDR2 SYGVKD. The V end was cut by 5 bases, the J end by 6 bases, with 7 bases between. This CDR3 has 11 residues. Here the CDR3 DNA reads TGTGCCATCAGTAGTTACGCTGAAGCTTTCTTT. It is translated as CAISSYAEAFF.

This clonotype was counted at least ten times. The CDR3 region is CASSRPGQGASISGANVLTF. The CDR3 DNA sequence: TGTGCCAGCAGCCGACCAGGACAGGGGGCTTCCATCTCTGGGGCCAACGTCCTGACTTTC. The chain combines TRBV9 with TRBJ2-6; 11 bases match TRBD1. Trimming cost V 4 bases and J 0 bases; bases outside gene matches: 12. The V gene's germline CDR1 is SGDLS and CDR2 YYNGEE. The CDR3 covers 20 residues.

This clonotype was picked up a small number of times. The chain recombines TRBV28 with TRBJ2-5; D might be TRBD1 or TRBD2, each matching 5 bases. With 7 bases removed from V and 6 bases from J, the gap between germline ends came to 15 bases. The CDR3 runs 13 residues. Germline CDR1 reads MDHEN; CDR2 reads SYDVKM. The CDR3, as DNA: TGTGCCAGCACCCTGGTAGGGACGAAGACCCAGTACTTC. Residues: CASTLVGTKTQYF.

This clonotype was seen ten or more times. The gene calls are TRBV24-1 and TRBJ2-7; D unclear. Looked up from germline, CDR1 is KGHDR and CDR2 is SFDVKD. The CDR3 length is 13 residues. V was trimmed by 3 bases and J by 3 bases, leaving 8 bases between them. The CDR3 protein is CATSDRIGYEQYF. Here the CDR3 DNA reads TGTGCCACCAGTGATCGTATTGGCTACGAGCAGTACTTC.

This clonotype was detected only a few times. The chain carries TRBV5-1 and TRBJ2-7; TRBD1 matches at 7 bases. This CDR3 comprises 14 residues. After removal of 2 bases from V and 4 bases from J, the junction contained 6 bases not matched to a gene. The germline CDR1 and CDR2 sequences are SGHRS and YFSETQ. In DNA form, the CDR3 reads TGCGCCAGCAGCTTAACAGGGGTGGAGTACGAGCAGTACTTC. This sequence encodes CASSLTGVEYEQYF.

CDR3 nucleotides: TGCAGTGCCAGATCACAGGGGTTCTATCAAGAGACCCAGTACTTC. Protein sequence: CSARSQGFYQETQYF. The chain recombines TRBV20-1 with TRBJ2-5; 7 nucleotides align to TRBD1. CDR1 DFQATT and CDR2 SNEGSKA come from the germline V gene (reference sequence). Unmatched junction bases numbered 12, after V lost 6 bases and J lost 2 bases. The CDR3 is 15 amino acids.

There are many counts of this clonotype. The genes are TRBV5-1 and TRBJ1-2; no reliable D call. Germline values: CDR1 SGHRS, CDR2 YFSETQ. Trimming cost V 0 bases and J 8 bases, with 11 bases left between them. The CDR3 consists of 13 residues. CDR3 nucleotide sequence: TGCGCCAGCAGCTTGGGATCAACAGCGGGCTACACCTTC. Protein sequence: CASSLGSTAGYTF. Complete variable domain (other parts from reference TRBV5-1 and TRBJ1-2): KAGVTQTPRYLIKTRGQQVTLSCSPISGHRSVSWYQQTPGQGLQFLFEYFSETQRNKGNFPGRFSGRQFSNSRSEMNVSTLELGDSALYLCASSLGSTAGYTFGSGTRLTVV.

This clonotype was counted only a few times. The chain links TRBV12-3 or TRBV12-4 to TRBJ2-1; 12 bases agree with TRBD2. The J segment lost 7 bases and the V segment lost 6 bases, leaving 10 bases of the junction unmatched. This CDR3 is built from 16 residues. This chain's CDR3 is CASRDGWTSGTNEQFF. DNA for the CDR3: TGTGCCAGCAGAGATGGGTGGACTAGCGGGACAAATGAGCAGTTCTTC.

Here the CDR3 DNA reads TGTGCCAGCAGCCGCGGGGGGGCAAATGAGCAGTTCTTC. This encodes CASSRGGANEQFF. The V and J genes are TRBV11-2 and TRBJ2-1, with 9 bases aligning to TRBD2. With V trimmed by 5 bases and J by 7 bases, 3 bases remained unmatched. Germline values: CDR1 SGHAT, CDR2 FQNNGV. CDR3 length: 13 residues.

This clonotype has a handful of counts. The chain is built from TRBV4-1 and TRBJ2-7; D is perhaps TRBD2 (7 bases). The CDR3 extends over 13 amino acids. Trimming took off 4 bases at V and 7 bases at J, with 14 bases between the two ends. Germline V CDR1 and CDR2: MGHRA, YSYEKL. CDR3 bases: TGCGCCAGCAGCCGAAGGGGGGAGGGAGAGCAGTACTTC. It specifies CASSRRGEGEQYF.

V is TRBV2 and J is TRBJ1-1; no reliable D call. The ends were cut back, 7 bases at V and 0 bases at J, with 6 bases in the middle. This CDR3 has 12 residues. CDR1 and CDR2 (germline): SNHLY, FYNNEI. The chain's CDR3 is CASKDLNTEAFF. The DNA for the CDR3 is TGTGCCAGCAAAGACCTGAACACTGAAGCTTTCTTT. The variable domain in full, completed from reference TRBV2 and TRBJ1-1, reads EPEVTQTPSHQVTQMGQEVILRCVPISNHLYFYWYRQILGQKVEFLVSFYNNEISEKSEIFDDQFSVERPDGSNFTLKIRSTKLEDSAMYFCASKDLNTEAFFGQGTRLTVV.

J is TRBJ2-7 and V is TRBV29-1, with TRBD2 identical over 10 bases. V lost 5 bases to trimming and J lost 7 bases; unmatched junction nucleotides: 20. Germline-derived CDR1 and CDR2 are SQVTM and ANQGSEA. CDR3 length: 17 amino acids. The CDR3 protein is CSVRVSSGRMLYGEQYF. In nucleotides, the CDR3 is TGCAGCGTTAGGGTATCTAGCGGGAGAATGCTTTATGGGGAGCAGTACTTC.

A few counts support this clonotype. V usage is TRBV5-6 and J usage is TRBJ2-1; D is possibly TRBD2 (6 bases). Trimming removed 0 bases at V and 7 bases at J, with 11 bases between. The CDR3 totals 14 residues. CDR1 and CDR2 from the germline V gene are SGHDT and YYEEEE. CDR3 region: CASSLGAGGNEQFF. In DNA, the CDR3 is TGTGCCAGCAGCTTGGGAGCTGGGGGGAATGAGCAGTTCTTC.

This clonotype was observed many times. The CDR3: CASSLDRGTGAASEQYF. DNA of the CDR3: TGTGCCAGCAGTCTCGACAGGGGCACGGGTGCGGCTTCCGAGCAGTACTTC. The rearrangement uses TRBV28 and TRBJ2-7; TRBD1 matches 8 bases. The CDR3 contains 17 residues. The V gene end was trimmed by 5 bases and the J gene end by 6 bases; junction bases not matched to a gene: 18. Germline V gene lookup returns CDR1 MDHEN and CDR2 SYDVKM.

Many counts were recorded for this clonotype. Written as DNA, the CDR3 is TGCAGTGCTTTAAACCGGGACTTCTCCCTAGGAGGGGCCAACGTCCTGACTTTC. It specifies CSALNRDFSLGGANVLTF. The chain joins TRBV20-1 to TRBJ2-6; D is possibly TRBD2 (6 bases). The CDR3 covers 18 residues. The V and J ends lost 5 bases and 4 bases respectively, with 24 bases between them. The V gene's germline CDR1 is DFQATT and CDR2 SNEGSKA (reference sequence).

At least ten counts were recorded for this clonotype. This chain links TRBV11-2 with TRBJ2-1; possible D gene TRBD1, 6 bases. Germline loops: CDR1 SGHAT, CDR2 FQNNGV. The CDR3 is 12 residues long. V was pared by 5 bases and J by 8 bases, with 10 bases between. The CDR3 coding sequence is TGTGCCAGCAGCATCCAGGGGTATGAGCAGTTCTTC. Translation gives CASSIQGYEQFF.

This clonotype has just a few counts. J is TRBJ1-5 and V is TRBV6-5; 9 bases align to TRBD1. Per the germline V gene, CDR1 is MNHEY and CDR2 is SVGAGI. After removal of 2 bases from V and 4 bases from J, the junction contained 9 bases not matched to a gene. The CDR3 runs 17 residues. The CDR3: CASSYRWSQGANQPQHF. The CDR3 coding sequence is TGTGCCAGCAGTTACCGATGGTCACAGGGGGCGAATCAGCCCCAGCATTTT.